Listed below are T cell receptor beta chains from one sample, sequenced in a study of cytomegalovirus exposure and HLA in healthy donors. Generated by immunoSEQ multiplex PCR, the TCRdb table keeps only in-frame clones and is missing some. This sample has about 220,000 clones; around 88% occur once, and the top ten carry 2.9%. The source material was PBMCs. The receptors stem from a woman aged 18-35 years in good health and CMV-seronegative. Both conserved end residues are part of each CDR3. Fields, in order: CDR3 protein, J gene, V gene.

cdr3_aa: CAWSAGGENTEAFF; j_call: TRBJ1-1; v_call: TRBV30
cdr3_aa: CAISESGGSNQPQHF; j_call: TRBJ1-5; v_call: TRBV10-3
cdr3_aa: CASSIWPTSGSETQYF; j_call: TRBJ2-5; v_call: TRBV19
cdr3_aa: CASSLPAGGLYGYTF; j_call: TRBJ1-2; v_call: TRBV28
cdr3_aa: CASRAGLQVRAFF; j_call: TRBJ1-1; v_call: TRBV19
cdr3_aa: CASSRQNTEAFF; j_call: TRBJ1-1; v_call: TRBV19
cdr3_aa: CAWSVRTGAYGYTF; j_call: TRBJ1-2; v_call: TRBV30
cdr3_aa: CASSAGGDTQYF; j_call: TRBJ2-3; v_call: TRBV9
cdr3_aa: CASSWTGTGDTEAFF; j_call: TRBJ1-1; v_call: TRBV5-4
cdr3_aa: CASSFPGGKYGYTF; j_call: TRBJ1-2; v_call: TRBV28